The source of this T cell receptor beta chain is a study of blood T cell repertoires in COVID-19. For the study at large: T cells, B-cell-depleted T cells, or PBMCs provided the cDNA or gDNA that served as material.

The germline V gene encodes CDR1 SGHRS and CDR2 YFSETQ. CDR3 size: 14 residues. After removal of 2 bases from V and 6 bases from J, the junction contained 4 bases not matched to a gene. As concerns this clone: Other DNA sequences of this sample code for an identical CDR3.

Repertoires were generated with immunoSEQ multiplex PCR, while TCRdb's copy carries only in-frame clones and drops some. Among 200,000 to 250,000 clones, roughly 88% were seen once, and the ten largest hold about 9%. Sequencing input: peripheral blood. This sequence joins TRBV5-1 and TRBJ2-3; 9 nucleotides match TRBD2. The origin of this receptor is a man between 45 and 60 years old with active or convalescent COVID-19. The CDR3 DNA follows: TGCGCCAGCAGCTTACTAGCGGGTACCGATACGCAGTATTTT. Residues: CASSLLAGTDTQYF.